These T cell receptor beta chains were read from a single sample in a study of blood T cell repertoires in COVID-19. Measured with immunoSEQ multiplex PCR; TCRdb has only the in-frame clones, and not every one. The table has about 83,000 clones, about 70% seen once. The sequenced material came from peripheral blood. Receptors were obtained from a woman of 80 years or more with active or convalescent COVID-19. Each CDR3 is given with its conserved first and last residue. The D gene is left open where the match is weak. Clone size is given for some rows only: seen once, a few or many times, or a class if the clone is expanded.

>TRBV3-1/TRBV3-2|-|TRBJ2-4|11|-
TGTGCCAGCAGCCAAGGGCCCTTTCGGTACTTC
CASSQGPFRYF
>TRBV7-2|TRBD2|TRBJ2-1|15|-
TGTGCCAGCAGCCTGTCAATAGCGGGGGAGAATGAGCAGTTCTTC
CASSLSIAGENEQFF
>TRBV5-6|-|TRBJ2-2|16|-
TGTGCCAGCAGCTTGGGATGGCAGGCCAACACCGGGGAGCTGTTTTTT
CASSLGWQANTGELFF
>TRBV27|TRBD1|TRBJ2-3|15|-
TGTGCCAGCGCCATCGGGACAGGGAGCACAGATACGCAGTATTTT
CASAIGTGSTDTQYF
>TRBV7-2|-|TRBJ1-6|14|once
TGTGCCAGCAGCACGGGGGTCTGGGTTTCACCCCTCCACTTT
CASSTGVWVSPLHF
>TRBV11-2|-|TRBJ1-4|14|-
TGTGCCAGCAGCTTAGTCAGAACTAATGAAAAACTGTTTTTT
CASSLVRTNEKLFF
>TRBV2|TRBD1|TRBJ1-5|14|-
TGTGCCAGCAGTGGGACAGGGAGGGCTCAGCCCCAGCATTTT
CASSGTGRAQPQHF
>TRBV4-1|-|TRBJ2-2|15|-
TGCGCCAGCAGCCAAATCGGACAGTTCACCGGGGAGCTGTTTTTT
CASSQIGQFTGELFF
>TRBV5-1|TRBD2|TRBJ2-1|15|-
TGCGCCAGCAGCGGGACTAGCGGGGGGGCGGATGAGCAGTTCTTC
CASSGTSGGADEQFF
>TRBV21-1|-|TRBJ1-5|20|-
TGTGCCAGCACCACAAACCAACCGGGGGGGCGTGATCATAGCAATCAGCCCCAGCATTTT
CASTTNQPGGRDHSNQPQHF
>TRBV7-2|-|TRBJ2-1|11|-
TGTGCCAGCAGCTTAGGAGCGTGGCAGTTCTTC
CASSLGAWQFF
>TRBV19|-|TRBJ2-2|14|-
TGTGCCAGTAGTATTGGGCAGGGCACCGGGGAGCTGTTTTTT
CASSIGQGTGELFF
>TRBV28|TRBD2|TRBJ2-5|17|-
TGTGCCAGCAGTCCCGTCTACGGGCGGGGGGGCGCAGAGACCCAGTACTTC
CASSPVYGRGGAETQYF
>TRBV5-4|-|TRBJ1-2|15|few
TGTGCCAGCAGCTCGAACACAAGGGAGAACTATGGCTACACCTTC
CASSSNTRENYGYTF
>TRBV10-3|-|TRBJ2-7|13|-
TGTGCCATCAGTGATGGAGCCTCCTACGAGCAGTACTTC
CAISDGASYEQYF
>TRBV5-4|TRBD1|TRBJ1-3|16|-
TGTGCCAGCAGCTCCGGGACAGGTCGGTCTGGAAACACCATATATTTT
CASSSGTGRSGNTIYF
>TRBV4-3|-|TRBJ2-3|13|-
TGCGCCAGCAGCCACCAGACTGTGGATACGCAGTATTTT
CASSHQTVDTQYF
>TRBV6-2/TRBV6-3|-|TRBJ2-3|16|-
TGTGCCAGCAGTTACAAGGGGGGGCCTAGCACAGATACGCAGTATTTT
CASSYKGGPSTDTQYF
>TRBV7-2|TRBD1|TRBJ1-2|13|-
TGTGCCAGCAGCTTGGGACAGGACAGGGGCTACACCTTC
CASSLGQDRGYTF
>TRBV7-2|TRBD2|TRBJ2-1|15|-
TGTGCCAGCAGCCTCGGACTAGCGGCGAACAATGAGCAGTTCTTC
CASSLGLAANNEQFF
>TRBV20-1|TRBD1|TRBJ1-2|12|few
TGCAGTGCTAGTAAGGGGGCTAAGGGCTACACCTTC
CSASKGAKGYTF
>TRBV25-1|TRBD1|TRBJ2-1|16|-
TGTGCCATCGCACGGGCCGGGACAGGCCCTAACAATGAGCAGTTCTTC
CAIARAGTGPNNEQFF
>TRBV30|TRBD1|TRBJ1-1|16|-
TGTGCCTGGAGTGAGGAGGGGGCCCTGCGGAACACTGAAGCTTTCTTT
CAWSEEGALRNTEAFF
>TRBV18|TRBD1|TRBJ1-4|15|-
TGTGCCAGCTCAAGCCGGGACAGAGTAAATGAAAAACTGTTTTTT
CASSSRDRVNEKLFF
>TRBV29-1|TRBD1|TRBJ1-1|14|-
TGCAGCGTTACGGACAGGGGTCGGAGAACTGAAGCTTTCTTT
CSVTDRGRRTEAFF
>TRBV12-3/TRBV12-4|-|TRBJ1-2|13|-
TGTGCCAGCACCCAGAGGGGGTATAGAGGCTACACCTTC
CASTQRGYRGYTF
>TRBV3-1/TRBV3-2|-|TRBJ1-1|13|few
TGTGCCAGCAGCCCCTCGGGGGGCACTGAAGCTTTCTTT
CASSPSGGTEAFF
>TRBV7-9|TRBD2|TRBJ2-1|16|-
TGTGCCAGCAGCTTAGCGTTGGCGGGGGGGCTCGGTGAGCAGTTCTTC
CASSLALAGGLGEQFF
>TRBV28|TRBD1|TRBJ1-4|18|-
TGTGCCAGCAGTTTAGTCTCCGGGACAGGCGACGGTGGTGAAAAACTGTTTTTT
CASSLVSGTGDGGEKLFF
>TRBV28|-|TRBJ1-4|14|-
TGTGCCAGCGGTGCGAGCGCAACTAATGAAAAACTGTTTTTT
CASGASATNEKLFF
>TRBV30|TRBD1|TRBJ2-4|12|-
TGTGCCGTAAGGGACAGGCCAAACATTCAGTACTTC
CAVRDRPNIQYF
>TRBV19|TRBD2|TRBJ2-5|14|-
TGTGCCAGTAGTATGCGGGGGATCCAAGAGACCCAGTACTTC
CASSMRGIQETQYF
>TRBV19|-|TRBJ1-3|15|-
TGTGCCAGTAGGCAACACAGGGACTCTGGAAACACCATATATTTT
CASRQHRDSGNTIYF
>TRBV10-1|TRBD1|TRBJ2-1|14|-
TGCGCCAGCAGTGACCCGGACAGGGGGAATGAGCAGTTCTTC
CASSDPDRGNEQFF
>TRBV4-3|TRBD2|TRBJ2-2|16|-
TGCGCCAGCAGCCAAGGCCTAGCGGGTGAAACCGGGGAGCTGTTTTTT
CASSQGLAGETGELFF
>TRBV12-3/TRBV12-4|TRBD1|TRBJ1-2|13|-
TGTGCCAGCAGTGGGGACAGGGACTATGGCTACACCTTC
CASSGDRDYGYTF
>TRBV28|-|TRBJ2-3|14|-
TGTGCCAGCACCCGGACAGACGGCACAGATACGCAGTATTTT
CASTRTDGTDTQYF
>TRBV3-1/TRBV3-2|TRBD2|TRBJ2-7|15|-
TGTGCCAGCAGCCAAGGACTAGCGGGGTATAGCGTGCAGTACTTC
CASSQGLAGYSVQYF
>TRBV30|-|TRBJ1-5|14|-
TGTGCCTGGAGTGGAGACATTGGCAATCAGCCCCAGCATTTT
CAWSGDIGNQPQHF
>TRBV27|TRBD2|TRBJ2-1|16|-
TGTGCCAGCAGTCCCGGAGCGGGGGCTCAGTACAATGAGCAGTTCTTC
CASSPGAGAQYNEQFF
>TRBV5-1|-|TRBJ1-4|14|once
TGCGCCAGCAGCTTGGATCACTCTGGTGAAAAACTGTTTTTT
CASSLDHSGEKLFF
>TRBV27|TRBD2|TRBJ2-7|14|many
TGTGCCAGCAGTAAGGGACTAGTTGGCTACGAGCAGTACTTC
CASSKGLVGYEQYF
>TRBV6-5|-|TRBJ1-6|16|-
TGTGCCAGCAGTTCCCCCGGGGAGGGCAACTATTCACCCCTCCACTTT
CASSSPGEGNYSPLHF
>TRBV3-1/TRBV3-2|-|TRBJ1-4|12|-
TGTGCCAGCAGAGTACAGGGTGGAAAACTGTTTTTT
CASRVQGGKLFF
>TRBV19|-|TRBJ1-1|11|-
TGTGCCAGTAGCACCTCGGGGGAAGCTTTCTTT
CASSTSGEAFF
>TRBV2|TRBD2|TRBJ2-3|14|-
TGTGCCAGCAGTGAATCAATAGCGGGGGGAACGCAGTATTTT
CASSESIAGGTQYF
>TRBV5-1|-|TRBJ1-1|15|-
TGCGCCAGCAGCTTTATCCCGGGACAGAACACTGAAGCTTTCTTT
CASSFIPGQNTEAFF
>TRBV7-9|-|TRBJ1-5|13|once
TGTGCCAGCAGCCAGGGTAGCAATCAGCCCCAGCATTTT
CASSQGSNQPQHF
>TRBV24-1|TRBD1|TRBJ1-5|16|once
TGTGCCACCAGTGACACCGGGACAGGGGGGGGTCAGCCCCAGCATTTT
CATSDTGTGGGQPQHF
>TRBV5-4|TRBD1|TRBJ2-5|16|-
TGTGCCAGCAGCTTGGGTCGGGCAGGGGGCGCGGAGACCCAGTACTTC
CASSLGRAGGAETQYF
>TRBV19|-|TRBJ2-5|15|-
TGTGCCAGTAGTATCGGTGTGTCGGAGTTAGAGACCCAGTACTTC
CASSIGVSELETQYF